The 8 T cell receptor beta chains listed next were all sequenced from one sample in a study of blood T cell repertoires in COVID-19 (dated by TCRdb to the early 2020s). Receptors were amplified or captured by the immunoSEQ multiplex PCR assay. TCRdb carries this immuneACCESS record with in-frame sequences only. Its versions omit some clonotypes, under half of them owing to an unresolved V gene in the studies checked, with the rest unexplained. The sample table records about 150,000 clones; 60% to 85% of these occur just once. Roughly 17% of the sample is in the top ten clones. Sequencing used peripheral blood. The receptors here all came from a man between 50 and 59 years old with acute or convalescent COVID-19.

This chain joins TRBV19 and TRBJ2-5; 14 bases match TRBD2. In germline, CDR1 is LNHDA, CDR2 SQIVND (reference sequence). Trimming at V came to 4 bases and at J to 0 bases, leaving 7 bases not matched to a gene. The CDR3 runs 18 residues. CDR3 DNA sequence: TGTGCCAGTAGTACCCCTCGACTAGCGGGGGGGGACCAAGAGACCCAGTACTTC. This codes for CASSTPRLAGGDQETQYF. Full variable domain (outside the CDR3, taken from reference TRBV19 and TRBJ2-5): DGGITQSPKYLFRKEGQNVTLSCEQNLNHDAMYWYRQDPGQGLRLIYYSQIVNDFQKGDIAEGYSVSREKKESFPLTVTSAQKNPTAFYLCASSTPRLAGGDQETQYFGPGTRLLVL.

For the CDR3, the DNA is TGTGCCAGCAGACCCAGACAGGGTCTGAACTATGGCTACACCTTC. The encoded protein is CASRPRQGLNYGYTF. V and J are TRBV3-1 (or the pseudogene TRBV3-2) and TRBJ1-2; 7 nucleotides line up with TRBD1. CDR1 is LGHDT and CDR2 is YNNKEL in the germline V gene (reference sequence). J gave up 2 bases and V 6 bases, and 9 bases lay outside the gene matches. The CDR3 contains 15 residues.

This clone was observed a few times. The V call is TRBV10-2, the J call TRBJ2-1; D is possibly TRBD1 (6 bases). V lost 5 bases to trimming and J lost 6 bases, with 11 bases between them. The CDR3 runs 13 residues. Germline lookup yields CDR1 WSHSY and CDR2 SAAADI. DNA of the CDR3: TGCGCCAGCAGTCGACAGGTCCTCAATGAGCAGTTCTTC. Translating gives CASSRQVLNEQFF.

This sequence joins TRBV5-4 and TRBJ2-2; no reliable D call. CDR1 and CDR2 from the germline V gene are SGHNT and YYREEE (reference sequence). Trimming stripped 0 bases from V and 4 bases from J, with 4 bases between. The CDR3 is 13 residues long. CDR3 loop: CASSLGLTGELFF. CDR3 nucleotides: TGTGCCAGCAGCTTGGGTCTCACCGGGGAGCTGTTTTTT.

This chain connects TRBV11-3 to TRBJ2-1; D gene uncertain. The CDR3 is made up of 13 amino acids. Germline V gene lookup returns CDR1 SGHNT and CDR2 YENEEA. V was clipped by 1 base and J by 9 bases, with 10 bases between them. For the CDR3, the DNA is TGTGCCAGCAGCTTAGGTCAGAACACTGAGCAGTTCTTC. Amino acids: CASSLGQNTEQFF.

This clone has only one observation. The CDR3 DNA sequence: TGTGCCAGTAGTACCGACAGGGCACGGGGCTACACCTTC. Amino acid sequence: CASSTDRARGYTF. This chain links TRBV19 with TRBJ1-2, with 7 positions matching TRBD1. The CDR3 contains 13 residues. In germline, CDR1 is LNHDA, CDR2 SQIVND (reference sequence). V lost 4 bases, J lost 8 bases, and 7 bases stayed unmatched.

CDR3 protein: CASSLDRLAGYTF. In DNA, the CDR3 is TGTGCCAGCAGTTTAGACAGGTTGGCTGGCTACACCTTC. J is TRBJ1-2 and V is TRBV27; a weak D match, TRBD1 (6 bases). Per the germline V gene, CDR1 is MNHEY and CDR2 is SMNVEV (reference sequence). The CDR3 totals 13 residues. Trimming took 2 bases from V and 7 from J, leaving 11 bases between them.

The CDR3, as DNA: TGCGCCAGCAGCCAAGCCGAGACAGAAAATCAGCCCCAGCATTTT. It translates to CASSQAETENQPQHF. The V gene is TRBV4-1, the J gene TRBJ1-5; perhaps TRBD1 as D (5 bases). Germline loops: CDR1 MGHRA, CDR2 YSYEKL. The V gene lost 1 base and the J gene lost 4 bases, with 11 bases spanning the gap. The CDR3 sequence is 15 residues long.